This entry describes one T cell receptor (beta chain). Its antigen is undetermined. Of the isolated RNA, all was reverse transcribed, and so the sequenced material was expressed TCRB transcripts. Profiled with immunoSEQ multiplex PCR; TCRdb holds only in-frame clones, not every one. The sample yields approximately 600,000 clones, over 10% seen once. This sample is drawn from a study of beta chain features in type 1 diabetes. Notes on the study in general: In all four CD4+ subsets, TCRB CDR3 length was significantly, moderately reduced in type 1 diabetes. In comparison with healthy donors, patients had naive, central memory and Treg TCRB repertoires that appeared more similar.

One heparinised blood draw, averaging about 0.11 L, came from each donor. Germline V gives CDR1 SGDLS, CDR2 YYNGEE. The CDR3 covers 14 residues. The V gene lost 3 bases and the J gene lost 1 base, with 8 bases spanning the gap. The chain recombines TRBV9 with TRBJ1-5; D may be TRBD1 (5 bases). Input material: naive CD4+ T cells from blood. The TCR comes from a young man with type 1 diabetes. In DNA, the CDR3 is TGTGCCAGCAGCGGAGACAGCAGCAATCAGCCCCAGCATTTT. This gives the protein CASSGDSSNQPQHF.